This T cell receptor beta chain was identified in a study of cytomegalovirus exposure and HLA in healthy donors. Findings and caveats of the study: In an earlier analysis, in approximately 570 donors, most V segments appeared productive either ~87% or ~30% of the time. 87-base-pair reads could not separate some V segments, including TRBV6-2 and TRBV6-3. Per published accounts, TCR beta sequences correctly predicted the HLA-A and HLA-B alleles of most subjects.

Note on this clone: Its antigen is unidentified.

CDR1 and CDR2 from the germline V gene are SGHTA and FQGTGA. This CDR3 contains 19 residues. V trimming: 5 bases; J trimming: 0 bases; junction bases outside the gene matches: 12. PCR employed 60 Vbeta and 13 Jbeta primers. Data came from immunoSEQ multiplex PCR; TCRdb stores just in-frame clones and leaves some out. The data hold approximately 140,000 clones, with 70% to 80% observed a single time. The chain combines TRBV7-3 with TRBJ2-6; 8 bases are shared with TRBD2. Input material: PBMCs. This TCR was recovered from a man aged 18-30 years in good health and CMV-seronegative. CDR3 bases: TGTGCCAGCAGCCCGGGGGGGAGCAGGCCAAACTCTGGGGCCAACGTCCTGACTTTC. Its translation is CASSPGGSRPNSGANVLTF.